The next 12 T cell receptor beta chains were all read from a single sample in a study of response to subunit inactivated influenza vaccine. TCRdb re-analysed the RT-PCR reads in MiXCR, keeping a single row per CDR3 protein. The repertoire consists of approximately 500,000 distinct CDR3 sequences, with roughly 13% occurring once and the leading ten covering under 15%. Specimen: PBMCs from blood, collected 45 days after vaccination. These receptors originate from a man aged 50 or older who received an inactivated influenza vaccine.

A few counts support this clonotype. V usage is TRBV20-1 and J usage is TRBJ2-3, with D maybe TRBD1 (6 bases). CDR3 length: 14 amino acids. V lost 3 bases to trimming and J lost 2 bases, with 12 bases between them. In germline, CDR1 is DFQATT, CDR2 SNEGSKA (reference sequence). As DNA, the CDR3 is TGCAGTGCTAGGTCGGGACAAATCACAGATACGCAGTATTTT. This translates into CSARSGQITDTQYF.

The rearrangement links TRBV7-2 to TRBJ2-7; D may be TRBD2 (6 bases). This CDR3 spans 14 amino acids. In germline, CDR1 is SGHTA, CDR2 FQGNSA. Between the trimmed V and J ends, which lost 2 bases and 7 bases, there was a span of 15 bases. The CDR3 DNA reads TGTGCCAGCAGCTTAATTACGGGAGCTAGGGAGCAGTACTTC. This translates into CASSLITGAREQYF.

This clonotype was seen many times. For the CDR3, the DNA is TGTGCCAGCAGCTTAGCGGGGGGGCGAAACACTGAAGCTTTCTTT. Its protein is CASSLAGGRNTEAFF. The chain is built from TRBV7-8 and TRBJ1-1; possible D gene TRBD1, 6 bases. V was shortened by 0 bases and J by 2 bases, with 10 bases between the two germline ends. The CDR3 runs 15 residues. CDR1 SGHVS and CDR2 FQNEAQ come from the germline V gene.

A few counts support this clonotype. The chain uses TRBV5-1 and TRBJ1-1; possible D gene TRBD1, 6 bases. The length of the CDR3 is 14 residues. Germline V gives CDR1 SGHRS, CDR2 YFSETQ. V was shortened by 4 bases and J by 2 bases, with 12 bases between the two germline ends. The CDR3 is CASSRGHRNTEAFF. CDR3 DNA: TGCGCCAGCAGCAGGGGACACCGAAACACTGAAGCTTTCTTT.

This clonotype showed up just a few times. This chain connects TRBV4-3 to TRBJ1-6, with D unclear. Germline CDR1 LGHNA, CDR2 YSLEER. The V gene lost 3 bases and the J gene lost 1 base, with 7 bases spanning the gap. The length of the CDR3 is 15 residues. CDR3 DNA: TGCGCCAGCAGCCACGACAAGTCCTATAATTCACCCCTCCACTTT. This encodes CASSHDKSYNSPLHF.

The V gene is TRBV24-1, the J gene TRBJ2-1; 12 nucleotides align to TRBD2. The J segment lost 7 bases and the V segment lost 5 bases, leaving 8 bases of the junction unmatched. The CDR3 consists of 16 residues. The germline V gene has CDR1 KGHDR and CDR2 SFDVKD. CDR3 bases: TGTGCCACCAGTGCCACTAGCGGGAGGTATGGGAATGAGCAGTTCTTC. Its translation: CATSATSGRYGNEQFF.

The rearrangement uses TRBV29-1 and TRBJ2-1, with 10 positions matching TRBD2. This CDR3 region has 15 residues. The trim removed 5 bases at V and 7 bases at J, leaving 11 bases unmatched. Germline loops: CDR1 SQVTM, CDR2 ANQGSEA. The CDR3 loop is CSVSAGQRGGNEQFF. The CDR3 nucleotides are TGCAGCGTTTCTGCGGGCCAGCGGGGGGGTAATGAGCAGTTCTTC.

The V gene is TRBV7-3, the J gene TRBJ1-1; 7 bases agree with TRBD1. J gave up 7 bases and V 2 bases, and 4 bases lay outside the gene matches. CDR3 length: 13 residues. Germline CDR1 SGHTA, CDR2 FQGTGA. The CDR3 DNA reads TGTGCCAGCAGCTTAGACAGGGAAGGTGAAGCTTTCTTT. Translation gives CASSLDREGEAFF.

The chain joins TRBV10-3 to TRBJ2-3, with 9 bases lining up with TRBD2. Per the germline V gene, CDR1 is ENHRY and CDR2 is SYGVKD. V dropped 6 bases and J dropped 2; count of bases not matched to a gene: 9. The CDR3 consists of 16 residues. The CDR3 loop is CAIRGQRGETTDTQYF. CDR3 sequence (DNA): TGTGCCATCAGAGGACAGCGGGGGGAAACCACAGATACGCAGTATTTT.

The V and J genes are TRBV14 and TRBJ2-5; TRBD1 is a possible D gene (5 bases). Trimming took off 4 bases at V and 5 bases at J, with 14 bases between the two ends. The CDR3 is 14 residues long. Germline V lookup: CDR1 SGHDN, CDR2 FVKESK. CDR3 region: CASSRTQVMETQYF. CDR3 sequence (DNA): TGTGCCAGCAGCCGGACACAGGTCATGGAGACCCAGTACTTC. Variable domain in full (rest from reference TRBV14 and TRBJ2-5): EAGVTQFPSHSVIEKGQTVTLRCDPISGHDNLYWYRRVMGKEIKFLLHFVKESKQDESGMPNNRFLAERTGGTYSTLKVQPAELEDSGVYFCASSRTQVMETQYFGPGTRLLVL.

This chain connects TRBV7-9 to TRBJ2-3; D possibly corresponds to TRBD1 (5 bases). The germline CDR1 and CDR2 sequences are SEHNR and FQNEAQ (reference sequence). This CDR3 is built from 15 residues. The V end lost 1 base, the J end lost 1 base, and 9 bases lay between the germline ends. DNA of the CDR3: TGTGCCAGCAGCTTAGGTGGGGCAGGCACAGATACGCAGTATTTT. The encoded protein is CASSLGGAGTDTQYF.

The V call is TRBV4-1, the J call TRBJ1-5, with 7 bases that match TRBD1. J was trimmed by 3 bases and V by 0 bases; bases with no gene match: 11. The CDR3 sequence is 18 residues long. CDR1 and CDR2 from the germline V gene are MGHRA and YSYEKL. The CDR3 region is CASSQDSRGTVLNQPQHF. The CDR3 DNA is TGCGCCAGCAGCCAAGATAGTCGCGGGACAGTTCTCAATCAGCCCCAGCATTTT.